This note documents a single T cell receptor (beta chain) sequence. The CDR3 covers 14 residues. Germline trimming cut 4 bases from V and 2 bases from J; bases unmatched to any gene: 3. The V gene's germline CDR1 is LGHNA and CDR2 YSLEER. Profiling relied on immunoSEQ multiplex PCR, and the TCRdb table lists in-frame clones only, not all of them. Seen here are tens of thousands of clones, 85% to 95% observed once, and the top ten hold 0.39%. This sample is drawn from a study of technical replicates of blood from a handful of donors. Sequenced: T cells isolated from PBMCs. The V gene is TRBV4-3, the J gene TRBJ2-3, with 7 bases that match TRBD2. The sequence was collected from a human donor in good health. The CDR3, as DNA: TGCGCCAGCAGCCGTGGGACTATCACAGATACGCAGTATTTT. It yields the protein CASSRGTITDTQYF.